The rows below give T cell receptor beta chains drawn from one sample of a study of Graves' ophthalmopathy and Graves' hyperthyroidism. TCRdb fed the multiplex PCR reads into MiXCR, producing one record per CDR3 protein. The sample lists more than 1,000,000 distinct CDR3 sequences, 35% to 40% occurring once. Sequenced material: peripheral blood or thyroid tissue (not recorded which). The receptors were gathered from an adult man with Graves' hyperthyroidism. CDR3s include the opening cysteine and the closing phenylalanine or tryptophan. Fields, in order: J gene, V gene, D gene, clone size, CDR3 protein, CDR3 DNA. The D gene is left open where the match is weak. Not every row has a clone size; where given, it reads once, few, many or a size class.

>TRBJ1-5|TRBV10-3|-|once
CAIREASNQPQHF
TGTGCCATCAGGGAGGCCTCTAATCAGCCCCAGCATTTT
>TRBJ1-1|TRBV3-1|-|-
CASSQDQWPNTEAFF
TGTGCCAGCAGCCAAGATCAGTGGCCGAACACTGAAGCTTTCTTT
>TRBJ2-2|TRBV5-1|-|many
CASSFQSNTGELFF
TGCGCCAGCAGCTTTCAGTCGAACACCGGGGAGCTGTTTTTT
>TRBJ1-5|TRBV7-8|-|many
CASSLTTLAGNSNQPQHF
TGTGCCAGCAGCTTAACCACCCTGGCGGGGAATAGCAATCAGCCCCAGCATTTT
>TRBJ2-7|TRBV7-2|-|-
CASSLRDSVGSYEQYF
TGTGCCAGCAGTCTCCGGGACTCCGTGGGGTCCTACGAGCAGTACTTC
>TRBJ1-1|TRBV15|-|-
CATSSDAGTNTEAFF
TGTGCCACCAGCAGCGATGCGGGTACGAACACTGAAGCTTTCTTT
>TRBJ2-7|TRBV11-2|-|-
CASSNRDAYEQYF
TGTGCCAGCTCAAACCGGGATGCCTACGAGCAGTACTTC
>TRBJ2-5|TRBV18|TRBD1|-
CASSPPTGFETQYF
TGTGCCAGCTCACCACCGACAGGGTTCGAGACCCAGTACTTC
>TRBJ1-2|TRBV2|TRBD1|many
CASSPWTGWYGYTF
TGTGCCAGCTCCCCTTGGACAGGGTGGTATGGCTACACCTTC
>TRBJ2-2|TRBV7-9|-|few
CASSLAVENTGELFF
TGTGCCAGCAGCTTAGCGGTTGAAAACACCGGGGAGCTGTTTTTT
>TRBJ1-5|TRBV20-1|TRBD1|many
CSARGWDRGQPQHF
TGCAGTGCTAGAGGGTGGGACAGGGGTCAGCCCCAGCATTTT
>TRBJ2-7|TRBV7-9|TRBD1|many
CASSPDRGEQYF
TGTGCCAGCAGCCCCGACAGGGGCGAGCAGTACTTC
>TRBJ2-7|TRBV4-3|-|-
CASSQDYRVSYEQYF
TGCGCCAGCAGCCAAGATTACAGGGTATCTTACGAGCAGTACTTC
>TRBJ2-7|TRBV7-9|-|-
CATQSGQPFPYEQYF
TGTGCTACCCAGAGTGGTCAGCCTTTTCCCTACGAGCAGTACTTC
>TRBJ1-1|TRBV20-1|TRBD1|many
CSARNRGLNTEAFF
TGCAGTGCTAGAAACAGGGGCCTGAACACTGAAGCTTTCTTT
>TRBJ1-1|TRBV4-1|-|many
CASSQYGSGEAFF
TGCGCCAGCAGCCAATATGGATCGGGGGAAGCTTTCTTT
>TRBJ2-7|TRBV29-1|-|many
CSAQKGGGSSYEQYF
TGCAGCGCTCAAAAGGGTGGAGGGAGCTCCTACGAGCAGTACTTC
>TRBJ2-1|TRBV25-1|-|-
CASSANLALSGNEQFF
TGTGCCAGCAGTGCAAACCTTGCGCTGAGCGGGAATGAGCAGTTCTTC
>TRBJ2-2|TRBV11-2|TRBD1|-
CASRTTGATTGELFF
TGCGCCAGCAGAACTACAGGGGCGACCACCGGGGAGCTGTTTTTT
>TRBJ1-5|TRBV20-1|TRBD1|many
CSASTGDRDHQPQHF
TGCAGTGCTAGTACTGGTGACAGGGACCATCAGCCCCAGCATTTT
>TRBJ2-2|TRBV5-1|TRBD2|-
CASSLREVAGAGELFF
TGCGCCAGCAGCTTGAGGGAGGTAGCGGGAGCCGGGGAGCTGTTTTTT
>TRBJ1-6|TRBV19|TRBD1|many
CASRIGDRDNSPLHF
TGTGCCAGTAGGATAGGGGACAGGGATAATTCACCCCTCCACTTT